This TCR beta chain was retrieved from a study of blood T cell repertoires in COVID-19. Study information: Samples came from the United States, Italy and Spain, spanning acute and convalescent COVID-19.

In its sample, this clone was seen a few times. Per the authors' pipeline: Reference gene primer amplification yielded estimated nucleated cell counts. The data were produced by immunoSEQ multiplex PCR, yet TCRdb's version contains in-frame clones alone and is incomplete. The DNA gave D and trimming, while V, J and clone size come from that table. The table has 300,000 to 350,000 clones, around 82% seen once. This CDR3 spans 15 amino acids. Germline CDR1 MGHRA, CDR2 YSYEKL. Trimming at V came to 3 bases and at J to 6 bases, leaving 5 bases not matched to a gene. V and J are TRBV4-1 and TRBJ2-1, with 10 bases identical to TRBD2. Sequencing used peripheral blood. This clonotype originated in a man younger than 40 with active or convalescent COVID-19. The CDR3 reads CASSHGLAVRNEQFF. In DNA, the CDR3 is TGCGCCAGCAGCCACGGACTAGCGGTTCGCAATGAGCAGTTCTTC.